This entry lists 27 T cell receptor beta chains sequenced from one sample in a study of OX40 agonist ivuxolimab in advanced cancers. The assay was immunoSEQ multiplex PCR, and TCRdb's table has in-frame clones only and misses some. The sample holds some 44,000 clones, 82% seen once. Specimen: CD4+ or CD8+ T cells sorted from blood, collected in a trial of the OX40 agonist ivuxolimab. All receptors derive from an adult with an advanced solid tumor such as melanoma, head and neck, liver or kidney cancer.

The chain has TRBV10-2 and TRBJ1-1; 7 bases align to TRBD1. CDR1 and CDR2 (germline): WSHSY, SAAADI. The CDR3 is 18 residues long. With V trimmed by 2 bases and J by 3 bases, 15 bases remained unmatched. The CDR3 bases are TGCGCCAGCAGTGAGCCCTTACAAGGACAGGCCGGGGACACTGAAGCTTTCTTT. It encodes CASSEPLQGQAGDTEAFF.

This chain joins TRBV9 and TRBJ1-2, with 11 bases lining up with TRBD1. The V gene's germline CDR1 is SGDLS and CDR2 YYNGEE. The length of the CDR3 is 15 residues. The ends lost 3 bases at V and 3 bases at J; junction bases unmatched: 4. DNA for the CDR3: TGTGCCAGCAGCGAGGGGACAGGGGGTTACTATGGCTACACCTTC. Protein sequence: CASSEGTGGYYGYTF.

The rearrangement links TRBV30 to TRBJ1-4; D is possibly TRBD1 (6 bases). V lost 0 bases and J lost 4, with 12 bases in between. CDR1 is GTSNPN, CDR2 SVGIG, per germline (reference sequence). The CDR3 length is 15 residues. CDR3: CAWSVRGQLNEKLFF. CDR3 bases: TGTGCCTGGAGTGTACGCGGACAGCTTAATGAAAAACTGTTTTTT.

The CDR3 protein is CASSLSSGNEQFF. The CDR3 region has the DNA TGTGCCAGCAGCCTGAGCAGCGGGAATGAGCAGTTCTTC. The chain is built from TRBV9 and TRBJ2-1; tentatively, D is TRBD2 (6 bases). Germline CDR1 and CDR2: SGDLS and YYNGEE. V shed 4 bases and J shed 7 bases, with 12 bases lying between them. The CDR3 length is 13 residues.

This clone showed up just a few times. V and J are TRBV2 and TRBJ2-5; possibly TRBD1 or TRBD2 for D (5 bases each). The CDR3 loop spans 13 amino acids. Germline CDR1 SNHLY, CDR2 FYNNEI. Trimming removed 4 bases from V and 5 bases from J, with 11 bases in between. The CDR3 is CASSGDPGETQYF. The CDR3 nucleotides read TGTGCCAGCAGTGGGGACCCGGGGGAGACCCAGTACTTC.

The J gene is TRBJ2-1, the V gene TRBV7-9, with 7 bases aligning to TRBD1. Germline trimming cut 6 bases from V and 0 bases from J; bases unmatched to any gene: 5. This CDR3 spans 15 amino acids. CDR1 is SEHNR and CDR2 is FQNEAQ in the germline V gene (reference sequence). The CDR3: CASSYRDSSYNEQFF. CDR3 bases: TGTGCCAGCAGTTATCGGGACAGCTCCTACAATGAGCAGTTCTTC.

The genes are TRBV25-1 and TRBJ1-2, with D possibly TRBD1 on 5 matching bases. Germline V lookup: CDR1 MGHDK, CDR2 SYGVNS. V was pared by 8 bases and J by 6 bases, with 22 bases between. This CDR3 region has 15 residues. The CDR3 region is CASEEEGWGTDGYTF. Here the CDR3 DNA reads TGTGCCAGCGAAGAGGAGGGGTGGGGGACGGATGGCTACACCTTC.

This rearrangement joins TRBV7-8 to TRBJ2-3; D not resolved. Trimming cost V 1 base and J 1 base, with 9 bases left between them. Looked up from germline, CDR1 is SGHVS and CDR2 is FQNEAQ. The CDR3 is 15 amino acids. The CDR3 DNA reads TGTGCCAGCAGCTTAGTGGCGGTTCGCACAGATACGCAGTATTTT. This sequence encodes CASSLVAVRTDTQYF.

The chain has TRBV19 and TRBJ2-3, with 8 bases fitting TRBD1. This CDR3 has 16 residues. Germline V gives CDR1 LNHDA, CDR2 SQIVND (reference sequence). J gave up 3 bases and V 3 bases, and 8 bases lay outside the gene matches. Here the CDR3 reads CASSIQAGGVTDTQYF. Here the CDR3 DNA reads TGTGCCAGTAGTATTCAGGCAGGGGGCGTAACAGATACGCAGTATTTT.

J is TRBJ2-5 and V is TRBV25-1, with 8 bases that match TRBD2. The CDR3 is made up of 14 amino acids. V gave up 4 bases and J gave up 5 bases; unmatched junction bases: 6. Germline V CDR1 and CDR2: MGHDK, SYGVNS. CDR3 in DNA: TGTGCCAGCAGTGTAAACTCGGGGGGGGAGACCCAGTACTTC. Residues: CASSVNSGGETQYF.

V usage is TRBV7-8 and J usage is TRBJ1-5; D is perhaps TRBD1 (6 bases). Trimming shortened V by 8 bases and J by 6 bases, and 8 bases separated the two germline ends. CDR1 and CDR2 (germline): SGHVS, FQNEAQ. This CDR3 is 11 amino acids long. DNA of the CDR3: TGTGCCAGCGGAGGGGGTCAGCCCCAGCATTTT. This codes for CASGGGQPQHF. Based on the CDR3 plus reference TRBV7-8 and TRBJ1-5, the full variable domain is GAGVSQSPRYKVAKRGQDVALRCDPISGHVSLFWYQQALGQGPEFLTYFQNEAQLDKSGLPSDRFFAERPEGSVSTLKIQRTQQEDSAVYLCASGGGQPQHFGDGTRLSIL.

Notes on this clone: A junction boundary mismatches the germline segment, possibly from a read error. The chain uses TRBV11-2 and TRBJ2-5; 9 nucleotides agree with TRBD2. The CDR3 has 14 amino acids. Germline CDR1 and CDR2: SGHAT and FQNNGV. The CDR3 DNA is TGCGCCAGCAGCCAATTAGCGGGGGAAGAGACCCAGTACTTC. Amino acid sequence: CASSQLAGEETQYF.

The chain couples TRBV4-2 to TRBJ2-7; the D call may be TRBD1 or TRBD2 (6 bases each). Trimming shortened V by 0 bases and J by 6 bases, and 12 bases separated the two germline ends. Germline CDR1 reads LGHNA; CDR2 reads YNFKEQ. This CDR3 has 14 residues. CDR3 nucleotides: TGTGCCAGCAGCCAAGATCAACAGGGAGGCGAGCAGTACTTC. The encoded protein is CASSQDQQGGEQYF.

The V and J genes are TRBV4-3 and TRBJ2-2, with D perhaps being TRBD1 or TRBD2 (6 bases each). V was cut by 4 bases and J by 2 bases, with 17 bases left in between. Germline V gene sequence: CDR1 LGHNA, CDR2 YSLEER. This CDR3 spans 17 amino acids. Here the CDR3 DNA reads TGCGCCAGCAGCCCCCTAGGGGGGCTAGCCAACACCGGGGAGCTGTTTTTT. This gives the protein CASSPLGGLANTGELFF.

This rearrangement joins TRBV13 to TRBJ1-3; no clear D. The V end lost 1 base, the J end lost 0 bases, and 7 bases lay between the germline ends. Germline loops: CDR1 PRHDT, CDR2 FYEKMQ (reference sequence). The CDR3 length is 15 residues. This chain's CDR3 is CASSLDSSSGNTIYF. In nucleotides, the CDR3 is TGTGCCAGCAGCTTAGACAGCTCCTCTGGAAACACCATATATTTT.

The rearrangement links TRBV18 to TRBJ2-5; 9 positions match TRBD1. V trimming: 4 bases; J trimming: 10 bases; junction bases outside the gene matches: 13. The CDR3 spans 15 residues. Germline-derived CDR1 and CDR2 are KGHSH and LQKENI. Written as DNA, the CDR3 is TGTGCCAGCTCACGAGCCGACCGGGACAGGGCAGACCAGTACTTC. It yields the protein CASSRADRDRADQYF.

This sequence joins TRBV9 and TRBJ2-5; no firm D call. In germline, CDR1 is SGDLS, CDR2 YYNGEE. This CDR3 has 13 residues. V lost 3 bases and J lost 5, with 11 bases in between. The CDR3 protein is CASSEGSRETQYF. Written as DNA, the CDR3 is TGTGCCAGCAGCGAAGGGTCTCGGGAGACCCAGTACTTC.

This chain connects TRBV7-2 to TRBJ1-2; D not certain. V lost 3 bases to trimming and J lost 2 bases, with 13 bases between them. CDR1 and CDR2 from the germline V gene are SGHTA and FQGNSA. This CDR3 is built from 15 residues. The CDR3 loop is CASSLRSGFNYGYTF. The CDR3 nucleotides are TGTGCCAGCAGCTTGCGCTCCGGGTTCAACTATGGCTACACCTTC.

The V gene is TRBV11-2, the J gene TRBJ1-1; 7 bases match TRBD1. This CDR3 contains 16 residues. From germline, CDR1 is SGHAT and CDR2 FQNNGV. Trimming took 5 bases from V and 3 from J; bases not matched to a gene: 12. DNA of the CDR3: TGTGCCAGCAGCCCTTTATATGGACAGGCCGACACTGAAGCTTTCTTT. As protein: CASSPLYGQADTEAFF.

The chain employs TRBV11-3 and TRBJ2-5; 8 nucleotides line up with TRBD2. Germline trimming cut 5 bases from V and 4 bases from J; bases unmatched to any gene: 12. In germline, CDR1 is SGHNT, CDR2 YENEEA. The CDR3 extends over 16 amino acids. CDR3 DNA: TGTGCCAGCAGCCTCGGGGGGGCGGGAGACGGAGAGACCCAGTACTTC. As protein: CASSLGGAGDGETQYF.

The V call is TRBV5-5, the J call TRBJ2-7; 9 bases agree with TRBD1. Germline CDR1 and CDR2: SGHKS and YYEKEE (reference sequence). With V trimmed by 0 bases and J by 6 bases, 4 bases remained unmatched. The CDR3 is 14 amino acids. CDR3 nucleotides: TGTGCCAGCAGCTTGGACAGGGGGCGAAGCGAGCAGTACTTC. Protein product: CASSLDRGRSEQYF.

This clone was counted a single time. The chain couples TRBV9 to TRBJ2-1; TRBD2 matches at 13 bases. The CDR3 extends over 16 amino acids. The germline CDR1 and CDR2 sequences are SGDLS and YYNGEE. The junction had 3 bases not matched to a gene; V was cut back by 4 bases and J by 2 bases. Written as DNA, the CDR3 is TGTGCCAGCAGCTCCGGGACTAGCGGGACCTACAATGAGCAGTTCTTC. This gives the protein CASSSGTSGTYNEQFF.

The chain employs TRBV14 and TRBJ2-7; 9 bases are a match to TRBD2. J was trimmed by 6 bases and V by 4 bases; bases with no gene match: 4. The CDR3 consists of 13 residues. Germline CDR1 is SGHDN and CDR2 is FVKESK. The CDR3 DNA sequence: TGTGCCAGCAGCCGGCTAGCGGGGAGCGAGCAGTACTTC. This sequence encodes CASSRLAGSEQYF.

The table lists this clone with a few counts. The chain combines TRBV14 with TRBJ1-2; no firm D call. Trimming shortened V by 6 bases and J by 5 bases, and 13 bases separated the two germline ends. Per the germline V gene, CDR1 is SGHDN and CDR2 is FVKESK. The CDR3 covers 13 residues. The CDR3 DNA sequence: TGTGCCAGCAGTTCGGGATATCGATATGGCTACACCTTC. Translated: CASSSGYRYGYTF.

This CDR3 is CASSPSRVDTEAFF. The CDR3 nucleotides read TGTGCCAGCAGCCCCTCGAGGGTCGACACTGAAGCTTTCTTT. V gene TRBV9 combines with J gene TRBJ1-1; no firm D call. V was trimmed by 4 bases and J by 3 bases, leaving 13 bases between them. The CDR3 has 14 residues. CDR1 and CDR2 from the germline V gene are SGDLS and YYNGEE.

This chain links TRBV27 with TRBJ1-3; 7 positions agree with TRBD1. J was trimmed by 1 base and V by 2 bases; bases with no gene match: 11. The CDR3 extends over 18 amino acids. The germline CDR1 and CDR2 sequences are MNHEY and SMNVEV (reference sequence). This chain's CDR3 is CASSLEGQGESSGNTIYF. Here the CDR3 DNA reads TGTGCCAGCAGTTTAGAGGGGCAGGGGGAGTCTTCTGGAAACACCATATATTTT.

This chain uses TRBV19 with TRBJ2-5, with 9 bases lining up with TRBD1. Near its end, the DNA agrees better with TRBJ2-7, so the J call may be wrong. The CDR3 consists of 15 residues. Germline CDR1 is LNHDA and CDR2 is SQIVND (reference sequence). The CDR3 here is CASSAGQGLSYEQYF. CDR3 DNA sequence: TGTGCCAGTAGTGCGGGACAGGGACTCTCCTACGAGCAGTACTTC.